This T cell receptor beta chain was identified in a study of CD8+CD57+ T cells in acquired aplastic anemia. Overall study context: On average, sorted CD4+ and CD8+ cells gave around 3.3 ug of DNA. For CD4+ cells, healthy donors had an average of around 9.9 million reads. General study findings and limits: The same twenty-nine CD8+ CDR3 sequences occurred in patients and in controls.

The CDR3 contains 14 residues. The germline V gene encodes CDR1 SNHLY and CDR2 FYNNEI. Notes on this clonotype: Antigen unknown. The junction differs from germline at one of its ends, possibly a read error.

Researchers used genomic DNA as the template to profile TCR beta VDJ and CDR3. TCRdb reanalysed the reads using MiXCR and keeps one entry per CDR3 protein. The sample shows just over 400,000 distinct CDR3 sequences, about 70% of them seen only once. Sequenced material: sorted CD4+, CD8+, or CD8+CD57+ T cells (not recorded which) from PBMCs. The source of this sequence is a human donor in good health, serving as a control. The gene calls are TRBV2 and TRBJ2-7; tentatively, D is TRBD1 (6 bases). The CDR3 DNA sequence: TGTGCCAGCACCCAGTGGACAGACTCCTACGAGCAGTATTTC. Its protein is CASTQWTDSYEQYF. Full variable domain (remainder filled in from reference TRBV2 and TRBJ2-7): EPEVTQTPSHQVTQMGQEVILRCVPISNHLYFYWYRQILGQKVEFLVSFYNNEISEKSEIFDDQFSVERPDGSNFTLKIRSTKLEDSAMYFCASTQWTDSYEQYFGPGTRLTVT.